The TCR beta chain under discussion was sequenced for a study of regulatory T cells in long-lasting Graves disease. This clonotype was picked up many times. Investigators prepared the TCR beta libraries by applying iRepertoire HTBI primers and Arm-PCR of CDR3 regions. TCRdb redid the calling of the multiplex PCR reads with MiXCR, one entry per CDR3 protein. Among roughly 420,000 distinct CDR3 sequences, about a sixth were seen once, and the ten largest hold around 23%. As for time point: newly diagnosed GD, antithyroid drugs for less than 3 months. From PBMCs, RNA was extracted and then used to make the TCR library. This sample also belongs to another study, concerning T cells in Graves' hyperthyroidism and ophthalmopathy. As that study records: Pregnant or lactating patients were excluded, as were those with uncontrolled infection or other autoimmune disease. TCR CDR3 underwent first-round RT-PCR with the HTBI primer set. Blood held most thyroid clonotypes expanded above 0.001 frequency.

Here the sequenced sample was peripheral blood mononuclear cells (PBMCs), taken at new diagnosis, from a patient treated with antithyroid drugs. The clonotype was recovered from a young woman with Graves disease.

CDR3 sequence reads: CASSSPGSGTSGYNEQFF. In nucleotides, the CDR3 is TGTGCCAGCAGTTCCCCCGGGTCAGGGACTAGCGGATACAATGAGCAGTTCTTC. The rearrangement links TRBV28 to TRBJ2-1; 11 nucleotides line up with TRBD2. The ends lost 4 bases at V and 4 bases at J; junction bases unmatched: 12. Germline CDR1 is MDHEN and CDR2 is SYDVKM. CDR3 length: 18 residues.